Presented here are 32 T cell receptor beta chains from one specimen sequenced in a study of T cell changes during pregnancy in multiple sclerosis. Profiled with immunoSEQ multiplex PCR; TCRdb holds only in-frame clones, not every one. The repertoire holds around 36,000 clones, with roughly nine tenths as singletons. Sequenced material: peripheral blood, taken before pregnancy. These receptors all come from a female donor with multiple sclerosis, enrolled in a pregnancy study.

The chain joins TRBV7-2 to TRBJ2-7; TRBD1 might be the D (6 bases). CDR1 is SGHTA, CDR2 FQGNSA, per germline. The CDR3 spans 14 residues. Deletions cut 5 bases from V and 7 bases from J, with 18 bases between. CDR3 region: CASSPGVPYGEQYF. In DNA, the CDR3 is TGTGCCAGCAGCCCAGGGGTCCCATATGGGGAGCAGTACTTC. The whole variable domain, filled in from reference TRBV7-2 and TRBJ2-7, reads GAGVSQSPSNKVTEKGKDVELRCDPISGHTALYWYRQSLGQGLEFLIYFQGNSAPDKSGLPSDRFSAERTGGSVSTLTIQRTQQEDSAVYLCASSPGVPYGEQYFGPGTRLTVT.

The chain joins TRBV5-1 to TRBJ2-5; 9 bases fit TRBD1. CDR1 is SGHRS, CDR2 YFSETQ, per germline. CDR3 length: 14 amino acids. V dropped 4 bases and J dropped 4; count of bases not matched to a gene: 5. In DNA form, the CDR3 reads TGCGCCAGCAGCCTTACAGGGGGCGCAGAGACCCAGTACTTC. It specifies CASSLTGGAETQYF.

This chain links TRBV9 with TRBJ1-1, with 7 nucleotides matching TRBD1. Germline CDR1 SGDLS, CDR2 YYNGEE. V gave up 4 bases and J gave up 1 base; unmatched junction bases: 7. This CDR3 contains 15 residues. The CDR3 is CASSPYRGGNTEAFF. CDR3 nucleotide sequence: TGTGCCAGCAGCCCCTACAGGGGAGGGAACACTGAAGCTTTCTTT.

This sequence joins TRBV5-1 and TRBJ1-1; no reliable D call. Germline V lookup: CDR1 SGHRS, CDR2 YFSETQ. The CDR3 has 14 residues. V gave up 0 bases and J gave up 3 bases, with 9 bases separating them. The CDR3 coding sequence is TGCGCCAGCAGCTTGGTTGAGGGAGACACTGAAGCTTTCTTT. Its protein product is CASSLVEGDTEAFF.

The chain is built from TRBV6-5 and TRBJ2-7, with 7 bases aligning to TRBD1. The CDR3 is made up of 15 amino acids. Germline loops: CDR1 MNHEY, CDR2 SVGAGI. The V gene end was trimmed by 0 bases and the J gene end by 3 bases; junction bases not matched to a gene: 5. CDR3 residues: CASSYSSQGVYEQYF. Written as DNA, the CDR3 is TGTGCCAGCAGTTACTCGTCGCAGGGGGTCTACGAGCAGTACTTC.

The chain is built from TRBV4-2 and TRBJ2-6; D call uncertain. Trimming shortened V by 0 bases and J by 3 bases, and 9 bases separated the two germline ends. The CDR3 length is 16 residues. Per the germline V gene, CDR1 is LGHNA and CDR2 is YNFKEQ. CDR3 DNA: TGTGCCAGCAGCCAAGAAGTAGGAGTTGGGGCCAACGTCCTGACTTTC. This translates into CASSQEVGVGANVLTF.

The chain carries TRBV5-4 and TRBJ1-1; the match to TRBD1 covers 7 bases. Trimming cost V 4 bases and J 1 base; bases outside gene matches: 10. The CDR3 extends over 16 amino acids. Per the germline V gene, CDR1 is SGHNT and CDR2 is YYREEE (reference sequence). CDR3 amino acids: CASSAYRGLGNTEAFF. In nucleotides, the CDR3 is TGTGCCAGCAGCGCATACAGGGGACTGGGGAACACTGAAGCTTTCTTT.

The chain employs TRBV5-4 and TRBJ1-2; D is ambiguous. This CDR3 comprises 13 residues. Trimming cost V 4 bases and J 1 base, with 8 bases left between them. Germline loops: CDR1 SGHNT, CDR2 YYREEE (reference sequence). The CDR3 here is CASSKDNNYGYTF. The CDR3 bases are TGTGCCAGCAGCAAAGACAATAACTATGGCTACACCTTC.

V and J are TRBV11-2 and TRBJ1-3; no clear D gene. Trimming cost V 1 base and J 1 base, with 5 bases left between them. The germline V gene has CDR1 SGHAT and CDR2 FQNNGV. The CDR3 runs to 14 residues. CDR3 DNA sequence: TGTGCCAGCAGCTTAGGCTATTCTGGAAACACCATATATTTT. Its protein is CASSLGYSGNTIYF.

V gene TRBV28 combines with J gene TRBJ1-1, with 7 positions matching TRBD1. V shed 4 bases, J shed 0 bases, and the junction held 11 bases outside the gene matches. Germline assignment: CDR1 MDHEN and CDR2 SYDVKM. The CDR3 runs 17 residues. For the CDR3, the DNA is TGTGCCAGCAGTTCGCCTCGACAGGGCCCAATGAACACTGAAGCTTTCTTT. Amino acids: CASSSPRQGPMNTEAFF.

The genes are TRBV7-9 and TRBJ1-4; D gene uncertain. Looked up from germline, CDR1 is SEHNR and CDR2 is FQNEAQ (reference sequence). Trimming took off 4 bases at V and 1 base at J, with 13 bases between the two ends. The CDR3 totals 16 residues. CDR3 DNA: TGTGCCAGCAGCTATTTTATGGAGAGAACTAATGAAAAACTGTTTTTT. It translates to CASSYFMERTNEKLFF.

The chain carries TRBV7-2 and TRBJ2-6; TRBD1 is a possible D gene (6 bases). With 3 bases removed from V and 2 bases from J, the gap between germline ends came to 20 bases. Germline V gives CDR1 SGHTA, CDR2 FQGNSA. The CDR3 contains 19 residues. The DNA for the CDR3 is TGTGCCAGCAGCTTGCAACACAGGGTTTTTGAACCTGGGGCCAACGTCCTGACTTTC. It translates to CASSLQHRVFEPGANVLTF.

This clone was found a few times. The rearrangement joins TRBV7-9 to TRBJ1-1; D is undetermined. Trimming pared 3 bases from V and 0 bases from J, leaving 5 bases between. Germline V gives CDR1 SEHNR, CDR2 FQNEAQ (reference sequence). CDR3 size: 13 residues. CDR3 sequence reads: CASSFTVNTEAFF. The CDR3 nucleotides read TGTGCCAGCAGCTTCACAGTGAACACTGAAGCTTTCTTT.

This clone was counted once. DNA for the CDR3: TGTGCCAGCAGCCGCCTCTCGAGCTACAATGAGCAGTTCTTC. Encoded protein: CASSRLSSYNEQFF. The chain combines TRBV7-6 with TRBJ2-1; no firm D call. V was clipped by 5 bases and J by 3 bases, with 11 bases between them. CDR1 is SGHVS and CDR2 is FNYEAQ in the germline V gene. This CDR3 is 14 amino acids long.

The chain joins TRBV29-1 to TRBJ1-1; weak D call: TRBD1 (5 bases). The CDR3 sequence is 12 residues long. Germline V CDR1 and CDR2: SQVTM, ANQGSEA. Trimming cost V 7 bases and J 8 bases, with 17 bases left between them. CDR3 loop: CSGPGASGEAFF. The CDR3 DNA is TGCAGCGGCCCTGGGGCGTCAGGGGAAGCTTTCTTT.

This clone was counted a single time. This chain connects TRBV6-1 to TRBJ2-1, with 12 bases fitting TRBD2. The CDR3 spans 15 residues. With V trimmed by 5 bases and J by 7 bases, 6 bases remained unmatched. Per germline, CDR1 MNHNS and CDR2 SASEGT. The CDR3 sequence is CASSQTSGSLNEQFF. CDR3 DNA: TGTGCCAGCAGTCAGACTAGCGGGAGTTTAAATGAGCAGTTCTTC.

This rearrangement joins TRBV11-2 to TRBJ1-4, with unresolved D. The V end was cut by 1 base, the J end by 5 bases, with 11 bases between. Per the germline V gene, CDR1 is SGHAT and CDR2 is FQNNGV. This CDR3 has 15 residues. CDR3 in amino acids: CASSLGYSHNEKLFF. The CDR3 coding sequence is TGTGCCAGCAGCTTAGGTTACAGCCACAATGAAAAACTGTTTTTT.

This chain connects TRBV28 to TRBJ2-7, with D possibly being TRBD2 (6 bases). CDR3 size: 13 residues. With 5 bases removed from V and 3 bases from J, the gap between germline ends came to 11 bases. Per germline, CDR1 MDHEN and CDR2 SYDVKM. CDR3: CASSRQGGYEQYF. The CDR3 nucleotides read TGTGCCAGCAGTAGGCAGGGAGGCTACGAGCAGTACTTC.

This clone was recorded only once. V is TRBV2 and J is TRBJ2-1, with 8 nucleotides matching TRBD1. This CDR3 contains 13 residues. Germline CDR1 SNHLY, CDR2 FYNNEI. Losses at the gene ends were 6 bases for V and 9 bases for J; bases not matched to a gene: 7. The CDR3 here is CASSRTGTGEQFF. Written as DNA, the CDR3 is TGTGCCAGCAGCCGGACAGGGACCGGTGAGCAGTTCTTC.

The chain couples TRBV25-1 to TRBJ1-4; D is undetermined. Germline loops: CDR1 MGHDK, CDR2 SYGVNS. V was pared by 4 bases and J by 6 bases, with 3 bases between. This CDR3 has 11 amino acids. The CDR3 DNA follows: TGTGCCAGCAGTGCGTATGAAAAACTGTTTTTT. Translation gives CASSAYEKLFF. The full variable domain, in which reference TRBV25-1 and TRBJ1-4 provide the parts outside the CDR3, is EADIYQTPRYLVIGTGKKITLECSQTMGHDKMYWYQQDPGMELHLIHYSYGVNSTEKGDLSSESTVSRIRTEHFPLTLESARPSHTSQYLCASSAYEKLFFGSGTQLSVL.

This clone was seen just once. The chain is built from TRBV5-1 and TRBJ2-5, with 10 bases aligning to TRBD1. The CDR3 runs 14 residues. The germline V gene has CDR1 SGHRS and CDR2 YFSETQ. With V trimmed by 4 bases and J by 5 bases, 5 bases remained unmatched. The CDR3 DNA sequence: TGCGCCAGCAGCCGGGACAGGGGTCGGGAGACCCAGTACTTC. This encodes CASSRDRGRETQYF.

V and J are TRBV25-1 and TRBJ2-5, with 7 bases that match TRBD2. The J call may be wrong; the DNA end is better matched by TRBJ2-7. This CDR3 spans 15 amino acids. Germline V gives CDR1 MGHDK, CDR2 SYGVNS. The CDR3 DNA reads as TGTGCCAGCAGTGAATATAACGGAGCGGGGACCGAGCAGTACTTC. It specifies CASSEYNGAGTEQYF.

The chain links TRBV4-3 to TRBJ2-3, with D possibly being TRBD1 (5 bases). V was trimmed by 0 bases and J by 3 bases, leaving 13 bases between them. The CDR3 contains 16 residues. CDR1 and CDR2 from the germline V gene are LGHNA and YSLEER. The CDR3 spells CASSQEIGRVTDTQYF. The CDR3 DNA reads as TGCGCCAGCAGCCAAGAGATCGGCAGGGTTACAGATACGCAGTATTTT.

The chain recombines TRBV7-9 with TRBJ2-5, with D perhaps matching TRBD2 (6 bases). Trimming took off 2 bases at V and 2 bases at J, with 9 bases between the two ends. Germline CDR1 is SEHNR and CDR2 is FQNEAQ (reference sequence). The CDR3 extends over 14 amino acids. The CDR3 DNA reads as TGTGCCAGCAGCTTAAGGGACTCACAAGAGACCCAGTACTTC. Translation gives CASSLRDSQETQYF.

The chain joins TRBV19 to TRBJ1-5, with D possibly matching TRBD1 (5 bases). Trimming cost V 5 bases and J 7 bases, with 15 bases left between them. Germline V gene lookup returns CDR1 LNHDA and CDR2 SQIVND (reference sequence). The CDR3 runs to 14 residues. CDR3 residues: CASSYGAGGQPQHF. CDR3 DNA: TGTGCCAGTAGTTATGGGGCCGGGGGACAGCCCCAGCATTTT.

This chain joins TRBV7-3 and TRBJ2-5; the D is unclear. Per germline, CDR1 SGHTA and CDR2 FQGTGA. This CDR3 is 13 amino acids long. Trimming pared 0 bases from V and 5 bases from J, leaving 7 bases between. The CDR3 protein is CASSLTREETQYF. The CDR3 nucleotides are TGTGCCAGCAGCTTAACGAGAGAGGAGACCCAGTACTTC. The whole variable domain, filled in from reference TRBV7-3 and TRBJ2-5, reads GAGVSQTPSNKVTEKGKYVELRCDPISGHTALYWYRQSLGQGPEFLIYFQGTGAADDSGLPNDRFFAVRPEGSVSTLKIQRTERGDSAVYLCASSLTREETQYFGPGTRLLVL.

The chain employs TRBV27 and TRBJ2-7, with TRBD1 matching 9 bases. Germline CDR1 reads MNHEY; CDR2 reads SMNVEV (reference sequence). The CDR3 extends over 16 amino acids. With 0 bases clipped from V and 0 bases from J, the junction kept 3 bases outside the gene matches. CDR3 DNA sequence: TGTGCCAGCAGTTTATCCCGGACAGGGGTCTCCTACGAGCAGTACTTC. This translates into CASSLSRTGVSYEQYF.

V usage is TRBV11-2 and J usage is TRBJ2-6; D gene unclear. Looked up from germline, CDR1 is SGHAT and CDR2 is FQNNGV. The CDR3 extends over 13 amino acids. V lost 4 bases and J lost 2, with 3 bases in between. CDR3 region: CASSSAGANVLTF. As DNA, the CDR3 is TGTGCCAGCAGCTCCGCTGGGGCCAACGTCCTGACTTTC.

The chain has TRBV7-2 and TRBJ2-7, with 10 positions matching TRBD2. V gave up 5 bases and J gave up 1 base; unmatched junction bases: 8. CDR3 size: 16 residues. Germline assignment: CDR1 SGHTA and CDR2 FQGNSA. For the CDR3, the DNA is TGTGCCAGCAGCGTACTAGCGGGAAGATGGTCCTACGAGCAGTACTTC. Translated: CASSVLAGRWSYEQYF.

The chain joins TRBV19 to TRBJ2-1; TRBD2 matches 7 bases. The CDR3 runs 16 residues. Germline V gives CDR1 LNHDA, CDR2 SQIVND (reference sequence). Losses at the gene ends were 2 bases for V and 0 bases for J; bases not matched to a gene: 4. As DNA, the CDR3 is TGTGCCAGTAGTATATTCCGCGGGAGCTCCTACAATGAGCAGTTCTTC. Amino acid sequence: CASSIFRGSSYNEQFF.

The V and J genes are TRBV2 and TRBJ1-2; 8 bases line up with TRBD1. Germline V lookup: CDR1 SNHLY, CDR2 FYNNEI. V shed 5 bases and J 2 bases; nucleotides not matched to a gene: 4. The CDR3 totals 14 residues. DNA for the CDR3: TGTGCCAGCAGTTTAGACAGGGGAAACTATGGCTACACCTTC. It specifies CASSLDRGNYGYTF.

This clone appeared once. The rearrangement joins TRBV19 to TRBJ1-5; D unclear. The CDR3 is made up of 15 amino acids. CDR1 and CDR2 from the germline V gene are LNHDA and SQIVND (reference sequence). The V gene lost 0 bases and the J gene lost 3 bases, with 9 bases spanning the gap. The CDR3, as DNA: TGTGCCAGTAGTATAGATCGGGTCTCCAATCAGCCCCAGCATTTT. Its translation: CASSIDRVSNQPQHF.